This T cell receptor beta chain was identified in a study of blood T cells in healthy people across ages. The V end was cut by 6 bases, the J end by 4 bases, with 9 bases between. Germline assignment: CDR1 SQVTM and CDR2 ANQGSEA. The CDR3 contains 12 residues. A second 7 to 11 cycle PCR used barcoded and J-beta primers. Each CDR3 protein is one row after TCRdb ran MiXCR on the 5' RACE reads. The sample consists of fewer than 1,200,000 distinct CDR3 sequences, 25% of them appearing once. The sample was also linked to a second study, of T cells of mothers and their children.

V gene TRBV29-1 combines with J gene TRBJ1-4; perhaps TRBD1 as D (5 bases). Material for sequencing was blood. The TCR comes from a girl between 2 and 10 years old in good health. This CDR3 reads CSVSQVNEKLFF. CDR3 nucleotides: TGCAGCGTCTCACAGGTTAATGAAAAACTGTTTTTT.